Presented here are 27 T cell receptor beta chains from one specimen sequenced in a study of blood T cell repertoires in COVID-19 (TCRdb year 2020). Library preparation used the immunoSEQ multiplex PCR assay. TCRdb holds this immuneACCESS table with in-frame rearrangements only. Some clones are missing; in checked studies, unresolved V genes explain under half, and the rest has no known cause. The sample data list approximately 140,000 clones, and almost 90% of these were observed just once. The ten largest clonotypes hold roughly a tenth of the sample. The sample comprised peripheral blood. These receptors originate from a man over 45 with active or convalescent COVID-19.

The chain carries TRBV18 and TRBJ2-7, with no clear D. Germline V lookup: CDR1 KGHSH, CDR2 LQKENI. This CDR3 contains 13 residues. Trimming removed 3 bases at V and 2 bases at J, with 8 bases between. CDR3 bases: TGTGCCAGCTCACCCCAGGCCCCCTACGAGCAGTACTTC. Amino acid sequence: CASSPQAPYEQYF.

CDR3 residues: CASNIPGGPDEQFF. In nucleotides, the CDR3 is TGTGCCAGCAACATCCCGGGAGGGCCGGATGAGCAGTTCTTC. V is TRBV28 and J is TRBJ2-1; 8 bases match TRBD2. The CDR3 consists of 14 residues. The junction had 10 bases not matched to a gene; V was cut back by 7 bases and J by 8 bases. Germline V gene lookup returns CDR1 MDHEN and CDR2 SYDVKM.

J is TRBJ2-7 and V is TRBV29-1; D perhaps matches TRBD1 (6 bases). The V end lost 3 bases, the J end lost 4 bases, and 16 bases lay between the germline ends. The CDR3 consists of 14 residues. Germline values: CDR1 SQVTM, CDR2 ANQGSEA. This chain's CDR3 is CSVEGSTGLYEQYF. As DNA, the CDR3 is TGCAGCGTTGAGGGAAGCACAGGGTTATACGAGCAGTACTTC.

The chain has TRBV19 and TRBJ1-1; 8 nucleotides align to TRBD1. The CDR3 sequence is 14 residues long. Germline-derived CDR1 and CDR2 are LNHDA and SQIVND (reference sequence). V shed 8 bases and J 1 base; nucleotides not matched to a gene: 6. CDR3 sequence reads: CASSPGGTNTEAFF. CDR3 nucleotides: TGTGCCAGTTCTCCAGGGGGCACGAACACTGAAGCTTTCTTT.

This rearrangement joins TRBV28 to TRBJ1-3, with a weak D call TRBD1 (5 bases). This CDR3 spans 17 amino acids. Trimming stripped 5 bases from V and 2 bases from J, with 19 bases between. Germline CDR1 MDHEN, CDR2 SYDVKM. CDR3 DNA sequence: TGTGCCAGCAGTGATAGAATCGGGGGGATAGCTGGAAACACCATATATTTT. Amino acid sequence: CASSDRIGGIAGNTIYF.

The chain combines TRBV29-1 with TRBJ1-2; 9 positions agree with TRBD1. V gave up 3 bases and J gave up 9 bases; unmatched junction bases: 8. This CDR3 contains 13 residues. CDR1 and CDR2 (germline): SQVTM, ANQGSEA. The CDR3 loop reads CSVDGTGTLSYTF. The CDR3 DNA reads TGCAGCGTTGACGGGACAGGGACGCTTAGCTACACCTTC.

V and J are TRBV9 and TRBJ2-5; 9 nucleotides agree with TRBD2. After removal of 0 bases from V and 5 bases from J, the junction contained 5 bases not matched to a gene. Germline CDR1 SGDLS, CDR2 YYNGEE. The length of the CDR3 is 15 residues. The CDR3 protein is CASSVAAGGRETQYF. CDR3 DNA: TGTGCCAGCAGCGTAGCAGCGGGAGGACGGGAGACCCAGTACTTC. Full variable domain (outside the CDR3, taken from reference TRBV9 and TRBJ2-5): DSGVTQTPKHLITATGQRVTLRCSPRSGDLSVYWYQQSLDQGLQFLIQYYNGEERAKGNILERFSAQQFPDLHSELNLSSLELGDSALYFCASSVAAGGRETQYFGPGTRLLVL.

The chain joins TRBV4-1 to TRBJ2-5; 15 positions match TRBD2. The CDR3 loop spans 16 amino acids. The germline V gene has CDR1 MGHRA and CDR2 YSYEKL. The V and J ends lost 5 bases and 5 bases, in that order; junction bases with no gene match: 6. DNA of the CDR3: TGCGCCAGCAGCAAGGGACTAGCGGGAGGTAGGGAGACCCAGTACTTC. It encodes CASSKGLAGGRETQYF.

With regard to this clone: This CDR3 is also generated by other DNA sequences in the sample. The V call is TRBV6-5, the J call TRBJ1-4; 7 bases line up with TRBD1. Trimming removed 8 bases from V and 0 bases from J; junction bases left unmatched: 3. Germline V lookup: CDR1 MNHEY, CDR2 SVGAGI. This CDR3 has 14 amino acids. CDR3 amino acids: CASRTGATNEKLFF. Written as DNA, the CDR3 is TGTGCCAGCCGTACAGGGGCAACTAATGAAAAACTGTTTTTT.

CDR3 nucleotides: TGTGCCAGCTCACCGCAGAGAGGCCAGATTAACACCGGGGAGCTGTTTTTT. Protein product: CASSPQRGQINTGELFF. This chain uses TRBV18 with TRBJ2-2; D gene ambiguous. The V gene lost 3 bases and the J gene lost 2 bases, with 16 bases spanning the gap. The CDR3 loop spans 17 amino acids. The germline gives CDR1 KGHSH, CDR2 LQKENI.

The chain has TRBV7-2 and TRBJ1-5; tentatively, D is TRBD1 (5 bases). The CDR3 runs to 15 residues. V shed 5 bases and J shed 7 bases, with 18 bases lying between them. Germline CDR1 is SGHTA and CDR2 is FQGNSA. The CDR3 sequence is CASSRLWGEGQPQHF. The CDR3 nucleotides are TGTGCCAGCAGCCGCCTGTGGGGGGAGGGACAGCCCCAGCATTTT.

The chain couples TRBV6-5 to TRBJ1-1; no definite D call. The CDR3 length is 12 residues. Trimming pared 2 bases from V and 4 bases from J, leaving 5 bases between. Per germline, CDR1 MNHEY and CDR2 SVGAGI. DNA of the CDR3: TGTGCCAGCAGTTACGGGAGCACTGAAGCTTTCTTT. Translation gives CASSYGSTEAFF.

The V gene is TRBV20-1, the J gene TRBJ2-7, with TRBD1 identical over 9 bases. V shed 3 bases, J shed 6 bases, and the junction held 9 bases outside the gene matches. This CDR3 comprises 14 residues. Germline assignment: CDR1 DFQATT and CDR2 SNEGSKA (reference sequence). This chain's CDR3 is CSASRGTGGREQYF. CDR3 in DNA: TGCAGTGCTAGTAGAGGAACAGGGGGCCGCGAGCAGTACTTC.

This clone was seen a single time. The CDR3 here is CSVGGGSTEAFF. The CDR3 DNA is TGCAGCGTTGGGGGAGGTTCAACTGAAGCTTTCTTT. The V and J genes are TRBV29-1 and TRBJ1-1; unclear D gene. Trimming removed 4 bases at V and 5 bases at J, with 11 bases between. Germline V gene sequence: CDR1 SQVTM, CDR2 ANQGSEA. The CDR3 totals 12 residues.

The V gene is TRBV4-1, the J gene TRBJ1-5; no clear D. The CDR3 runs to 16 residues. The V and J ends lost 0 bases and 4 bases respectively, with 13 bases between them. Germline V lookup: CDR1 MGHRA, CDR2 YSYEKL. CDR3 sequence: CASSQEREVGNQPQHF. The CDR3 DNA sequence: TGCGCCAGCAGCCAAGAGCGAGAGGTTGGGAATCAGCCCCAGCATTTT.

The chain has TRBV28 and TRBJ2-3; 9 bases are a match to TRBD2. The CDR3 covers 19 residues. Germline lookup yields CDR1 MDHEN and CDR2 SYDVKM. V lost 11 bases and J lost 6; bases outside the gene matches: 27. The CDR3 nucleotides are TGTGCCCAGCAGTTACGGTTTATGACTAGCGGTTTTATGGTCGATACGCAGTATTTT. This sequence encodes CAQQLRFMTSGFMVDTQYF. The complete variable domain, with remaining parts taken from reference TRBV28 and TRBJ2-3, reads DVKVTQSSRYLVKRTGEKVFLECVQDMDHENMFWYRQDPGLGLRLIYFSYDVKMKEKGDIPEGYSVSREKKERFSLILESASTNQTSMYLCAQQLRFMTSGFMVDTQYFGPGTRLTVL.

The chain links TRBV24-1 to TRBJ1-2, with TRBD1 as a possible D gene (6 bases). CDR1 and CDR2 (germline): KGHDR, SFDVKD. V gave up 7 bases and J gave up 4 bases, with 9 bases separating them. The CDR3 covers 12 residues. For the CDR3, the DNA is TGTGCCACCAGGGACAGTATCTATGGCTACACCTTC. Translated, it gives CATRDSIYGYTF.

CDR3 DNA: TGTGCCAGCAGTTACTCGCAGGGGGCCTATGGCTACACCTTC. Translating it yields CASSYSQGAYGYTF. The chain has TRBV6-5 and TRBJ1-2, with 8 bases fitting TRBD1. V lost 0 bases and J lost 4; bases outside the gene matches: 1. CDR1 MNHEY and CDR2 SVGAGI come from the germline V gene. The CDR3 has 14 amino acids.

This clone was seen once. V is TRBV6-2 or TRBV6-3 and J is TRBJ2-6, with 7 bases aligning to TRBD1. The ends lost 5 bases at V and 4 bases at J; junction bases unmatched: 5. Germline V CDR1 and CDR2: MNHEY, SVGEGT. This CDR3 is 15 amino acids long. Here the CDR3 DNA reads TGTGCCAGCAGTCGACAGGGTGCCGGGGCCAACGTCCTGACTTTC. This translates into CASSRQGAGANVLTF.

This clone was counted a single time. V and J are TRBV6-1 and TRBJ2-7; maybe TRBD1 (6 bases). The V end lost 1 base, the J end lost 3 bases, and 10 bases lay between the germline ends. Germline V gene sequence: CDR1 MNHNS, CDR2 SASEGT. The CDR3 covers 14 residues. The CDR3 sequence is CASSEVGGHYEQYF. The CDR3 nucleotides read TGTGCCAGCAGTGAAGTAGGGGGACACTACGAGCAGTACTTC.

This chain uses TRBV6-2 or TRBV6-3 with TRBJ1-2; TRBD1 might be the D (5 bases). CDR1 and CDR2 from the germline V gene are MNHEY and SVGEGT. V dropped 3 bases and J dropped 3 bases, with 14 bases sitting between them. The CDR3 spans 15 residues. The CDR3 sequence: CASSYFRRADYGYTF. In nucleotides, the CDR3 is TGTGCCAGCAGTTATTTCCGCAGGGCCGACTATGGCTACACCTTC.

The J gene is TRBJ1-4, the V gene TRBV28; D is perhaps TRBD1 (6 bases). The CDR3 consists of 13 residues. Germline lookup yields CDR1 MDHEN and CDR2 SYDVKM. The V end lost 2 bases, the J end lost 8 bases, and 9 bases lay between the germline ends. For the CDR3, the DNA is TGTGCCAGCAGTTTAGGGACACTAGAAAAACTGTTTTTT. Encoded protein: CASSLGTLEKLFF.

V and J are TRBV7-2 and TRBJ2-4; 8 bases map to TRBD2. Germline V gene sequence: CDR1 SGHTA, CDR2 FQGNSA. V gave up 4 bases and J gave up 1 base; unmatched junction bases: 12. CDR3 size: 18 residues. The CDR3 sequence is CASSSRGDGFGAKNIQYF. CDR3 coding DNA: TGTGCCAGCAGCTCGCGGGGGGACGGTTTTGGGGCCAAAAACATTCAGTACTTC. The full variable domain, its missing parts supplied by reference TRBV7-2 and TRBJ2-4, is GAGVSQSPSNKVTEKGKDVELRCDPISGHTALYWYRQSLGQGLEFLIYFQGNSAPDKSGLPSDRFSAERTGGSVSTLTIQRTQQEDSAVYLCASSSRGDGFGAKNIQYFGAGTRLSVL.

There are many counts of this clone. The V call is TRBV28, the J call TRBJ2-7; 9 positions agree with TRBD1. Losses at the gene ends were 4 bases for V and 6 bases for J; bases not matched to a gene: 10. This CDR3 contains 15 residues. In germline, CDR1 is MDHEN, CDR2 SYDVKM. CDR3 in DNA: TGTGCCAGCAGTTCAGCCGGGACAGGGTTTCGCGAGCAGTACTTC. Encoded protein: CASSSAGTGFREQYF.

The CDR3 bases are TGTGCCAGCAGCCAAGGTGTCTGGGTGGGAGGCCAAGAGACCCAGTACTTC. Its protein is CASSQGVWVGGQETQYF. V is TRBV4-2 and J is TRBJ2-5; a weak D match, TRBD2 (6 bases). The germline V and J ends were trimmed by 1 base and 1 base, with 16 bases remaining between them. The germline gives CDR1 LGHNA, CDR2 YNFKEQ. The CDR3 consists of 17 residues.

The table lists this clone with a count of one. The chain employs TRBV5-4 and TRBJ2-1; the match to TRBD1 covers 9 bases. Per the germline V gene, CDR1 is SGHNT and CDR2 is YYREEE (reference sequence). Losses at the gene ends were 7 bases for V and 7 bases for J; bases not matched to a gene: 9. The CDR3 loop spans 14 amino acids. The CDR3 protein is CASHRDRVRNEQFF. The DNA for the CDR3 is TGTGCCAGCCACCGGGACAGGGTGAGAAATGAGCAGTTCTTC.

The rearrangement uses TRBV12-5 and TRBJ2-7; 12 bases match TRBD1. Trimming at V came to 5 bases and at J to 5 bases, leaving 4 bases not matched to a gene. CDR1 is LGHNT and CDR2 is FRNRAP in the germline V gene. This CDR3 has 14 residues. This CDR3 reads CASGPGQGAHEQYF. The CDR3 DNA sequence: TGTGCTAGTGGTCCGGGACAGGGGGCCCACGAGCAGTACTTC. Combining the CDR3 with reference TRBV12-5 and TRBJ2-7 gives the whole variable domain DARVTQTPRHKVTEMGQEVTMRCQPILGHNTVFWYRQTMMQGLELLAYFRNRAPLDDSGMPKDRFSAEMPDATLATLKIQPSEPRDSAVYFCASGPGQGAHEQYFGPGTRLTVT.